One sample yielded the 27 T cell receptor beta chains listed below, sequenced in a study of T cells in Graves' hyperthyroidism and ophthalmopathy. Amplification targeted TCR beta CDR3 regions from RNA transcripts. TCR CDR3 underwent first-round RT-PCR with the HTBI primer set. TCRdb re-called the multiplex PCR reads through MiXCR, storing one row per CDR3 protein. Of about 420,000 distinct CDR3 sequences in the sample, more than 15% were seen once. Sequenced sample: blood. These receptors were collected from a woman younger than 30 with Graves' hyperthyroidism.

The chain combines TRBV9 with TRBJ1-4; 12 bases fit TRBD1. V lost 2 bases, J lost 0 bases, and 8 bases stayed unmatched. The CDR3 is 19 residues long. From germline, CDR1 is SGDLS and CDR2 YYNGEE. CDR3 nucleotides: TGTGCCAGCAGCGTGGGGACAGGGGGCGTTTGGGCAACTAATGAAAAACTGTTTTTT. It is translated as CASSVGTGGVWATNEKLFF. The complete variable domain, with remaining parts taken from reference TRBV9 and TRBJ1-4, reads DSGVTQTPKHLITATGQRVTLRCSPRSGDLSVYWYQQSLDQGLQFLIQYYNGEERAKGNILERFSAQQFPDLHSELNLSSLELGDSALYFCASSVGTGGVWATNEKLFFGSGTQLSVL.

This clonotype was detected ten times or more. This chain uses TRBV5-1 with TRBJ2-4, with 8 bases identical to TRBD2. V gave up 4 bases and J gave up 3 bases; unmatched junction bases: 6. Germline assignment: CDR1 SGHRS and CDR2 YFSETQ. The CDR3 length is 15 residues. The CDR3 sequence: CASSLGGAGKNIQYF. CDR3 coding DNA: TGCGCCAGCAGCCTCGGGGGGGCCGGCAAAAACATTCAGTACTTC.

This clonotype was detected many times. This chain uses TRBV12-3 or TRBV12-4 with TRBJ1-5; 8 bases are a match to TRBD1. Trimming removed 6 bases from V and 5 bases from J; junction bases left unmatched: 9. The CDR3 loop spans 15 amino acids. CDR3 in amino acids: CASRKTGEFDQPQHF. CDR3 DNA: TGTGCCAGCAGGAAGACAGGGGAATTCGATCAGCCCCAGCATTTT.

The gene calls are TRBV7-8 and TRBJ2-1; TRBD2 aligns across 9 bases. CDR3 length: 16 amino acids. Unmatched junction bases numbered 9, after V lost 4 bases and J lost 5 bases. Germline values: CDR1 SGHVS, CDR2 FQNEAQ. CDR3 amino acids: CASSYKTSGAHNEQFF. The CDR3 DNA sequence: TGTGCCAGCAGCTATAAGACTAGCGGAGCGCACAATGAGCAGTTCTTC.

This clonotype came up a few times. A much larger clone differs from this one at a single base, so this may be a read error. This chain links TRBV20-1 with TRBJ2-1; 11 bases match TRBD2. The CDR3 loop spans 16 amino acids. The junction had 9 bases not matched to a gene; V was cut back by 3 bases and J by 5 bases. Germline V gene sequence: CDR1 DFQATT, CDR2 SNEGSKA (reference sequence). This CDR3 reads CSARGASGGPHNEQFF. The CDR3 DNA sequence: TGCAGTGCTAGGGGGGCTAGCGGGGGGCCTCACAATGAGCAGTTCTTC.

This clonotype has only a few counts. V gene TRBV15 combines with J gene TRBJ1-5; D perhaps matches TRBD1 (6 bases). Germline CDR1 reads LNHNV; CDR2 reads YYDKDF (reference sequence). V was clipped by 0 bases and J by 6 bases, with 9 bases between them. The length of the CDR3 is 14 residues. The CDR3 nucleotides read TGTGCCACCAGCAGAGATCAGGGGAGTCAGCCCCAGCATTTT. It encodes CATSRDQGSQPQHF.

This clonotype was counted many times. CDR3 loop: CASSQDLAREQFF. For the CDR3, the DNA is TGTGCCAGCAGCCAAGATCTAGCGAGAGAGCAGTTCTTC. The chain couples TRBV3-1 to TRBJ2-1; possible D gene TRBD2, 6 bases. The germline V gene encodes CDR1 LGHDT and CDR2 YNNKEL (reference sequence). CDR3 size: 13 residues. Deletions cut 0 bases from V and 10 bases from J, with 10 bases between.

In this sample, this clonotype turned up many times. The genes are TRBV7-2 and TRBJ2-1; D not certain. Trimming took 3 bases from V and 9 from J, leaving 15 bases between them. Germline-derived CDR1 and CDR2 are SGHTA and FQGNSA. The CDR3 has 14 amino acids. As DNA, the CDR3 is TGTGCCAGCAGCTTTGAGATTACTGCGAGTGAGCAGTTCTTC. Protein: CASSFEITASEQFF.

This clonotype came up many times. J is TRBJ1-1 and V is TRBV20-1; D unresolved. Trimming took off 6 bases at V and 0 bases at J, with 8 bases between the two ends. The length of the CDR3 is 12 residues. In germline, CDR1 is DFQATT, CDR2 SNEGSKA (reference sequence). CDR3 nucleotides: TGCAGTGCGCCGACGATGAACACTGAAGCTTTCTTT. Amino acids: CSAPTMNTEAFF.

This clonotype was recorded a few times. The chain combines TRBV5-1 with TRBJ1-6; no definite D call. In germline, CDR1 is SGHRS, CDR2 YFSETQ. This CDR3 is built from 14 residues. Trimming took 4 bases from V and 5 from J, leaving 10 bases between them. CDR3 DNA: TGCGCCAGCAGCAGTCCCGAAAATAATTCACCCCTCCACTTT. It yields the protein CASSSPENNSPLHF.

This clonotype was seen a few times. The chain joins TRBV9 to TRBJ1-1; the D is unclear. The V end lost 4 bases, the J end lost 7 bases, and 14 bases lay between the germline ends. The CDR3 spans 13 residues. CDR1 and CDR2 (germline): SGDLS, YYNGEE. CDR3 nucleotides: TGTGCCAGCAGCCCTAAACACCTCCTTGAAGCTTTCTTT. This translates into CASSPKHLLEAFF.

The chain links TRBV7-9 to TRBJ2-1, with 13 bases that match TRBD2. Trimming cost V 1 base and J 5 bases; bases outside gene matches: 5. This CDR3 has 17 amino acids. In germline, CDR1 is SEHNR, CDR2 FQNEAQ (reference sequence). CDR3 region: CASSLDGTSGTHNEQFF. DNA of the CDR3: TGTGCCAGCAGCTTAGACGGGACTAGCGGGACTCACAATGAGCAGTTCTTC.

This rearrangement joins TRBV20-1 to TRBJ2-7, with D unclear. Germline V gene lookup returns CDR1 DFQATT and CDR2 SNEGSKA (reference sequence). The V and J ends lost 1 base and 3 bases respectively, with 13 bases between them. The CDR3 has 14 residues. The CDR3 loop reads CSARVRHTNYEQYF. DNA of the CDR3: TGCAGTGCTAGAGTAAGACACACGAACTACGAGCAGTACTTC.

This chain uses TRBV5-1 with TRBJ1-1, with D tentatively TRBD1 (6 bases). Germline assignment: CDR1 SGHRS and CDR2 YFSETQ. V lost 4 bases and J 6 bases, leaving 13 bases between the germline ends. The CDR3 has 13 residues. The CDR3 sequence: CASSGGQNAEAFF. CDR3 nucleotides: TGCGCCAGCAGCGGGGGACAAAATGCTGAAGCTTTCTTT.

The V call is TRBV29-1, the J call TRBJ1-1; D remains ambiguous. This CDR3 region has 11 residues. Looked up from germline, CDR1 is SQVTM and CDR2 is ANQGSEA. Deletions cut 5 bases from V and 1 base from J, with 5 bases between. The CDR3 DNA is TGCAGCGTTACCCGGAACACTGAAGCTTTCTTT. Residues: CSVTRNTEAFF.

There are many counts of this clonotype. The gene calls are TRBV20-1 and TRBJ2-7; D unresolved. The CDR3 length is 11 residues. V lost 0 bases, J lost 7 bases, and 7 bases lay in between. CDR1 is DFQATT, CDR2 SNEGSKA, per germline (reference sequence). The CDR3 DNA sequence: TGCAGTGCTAGAGATCAGCTAGAGCAGTACTTC. This gives the protein CSARDQLEQYF.

V usage is TRBV7-8 and J usage is TRBJ2-1, with 11 bases fitting TRBD2. Trimming removed 8 bases from V and 0 bases from J; junction bases left unmatched: 9. The CDR3 extends over 17 amino acids. Germline assignment: CDR1 SGHVS and CDR2 FQNEAQ. The CDR3, as DNA: TGTGCCAGCTCACCGACTAGCGGGGCTTACTCCTACAATGAGCAGTTCTTC. Translated: CASSPTSGAYSYNEQFF.

This clonotype was seen ten or more times. The V gene is TRBV5-1, the J gene TRBJ2-5; the D gene is possibly TRBD1 (7 bases). The CDR3 is 14 residues long. Trimming left V 2 bases short and J 5 bases short, with 13 bases between. Germline V gene sequence: CDR1 SGHRS, CDR2 YFSETQ. The CDR3 spells CASSLGGGMETQYF. The CDR3 coding sequence is TGCGCCAGCAGCTTAGGAGGGGGCATGGAGACCCAGTACTTC.

This clonotype was seen repeatedly, ten times or more. The chain carries TRBV28 and TRBJ2-2, with D hard to call. Deletions cut 6 bases from V and 6 bases from J, with 11 bases between. CDR3 length: 13 residues. The germline gives CDR1 MDHEN, CDR2 SYDVKM. CDR3 nucleotides: TGTGCCAGCAGCCTTCACAATGCCGGGGAGCTGTTTTTT. It encodes CASSLHNAGELFF.

The chain carries TRBV7-6 and TRBJ2-7; the match to TRBD1 covers 10 bases. CDR1 is SGHVS, CDR2 FNYEAQ, per germline. This CDR3 spans 15 amino acids. Unmatched junction bases numbered 6, after V lost 4 bases and J lost 3 bases. As DNA, the CDR3 is TGTGCCAGCAGCTCCCAGACAGGGGGCGGCTACGAGCAGTACTTC. The encoded protein is CASSSQTGGGYEQYF.

This clonotype has a count of ten or more. The CDR3 DNA sequence: TGTGCCAGCAGCCTCGGACTGAGCGGGGAGACCCAGTACTTC. It is translated as CASSLGLSGETQYF. This rearrangement joins TRBV3-1 to TRBJ2-5; TRBD2 might be the D (6 bases). Trimming stripped 4 bases from V and 5 bases from J, with 14 bases between. The CDR3 is 14 residues long. Germline V gene data show CDR1 as LGHDT and CDR2 as YNNKEL (reference sequence).

The V gene is TRBV12-5, the J gene TRBJ1-5, with TRBD1 matching over 9 bases. Unmatched junction bases numbered 5, after V lost 4 bases and J lost 7 bases. Germline CDR1 is LGHNT and CDR2 is FRNRAP. The CDR3 totals 14 residues. CDR3 nucleotides: TGTGCTAGTGGTTGGACAGGGGCAGGACAGCCCCAGCATTTT. Encoded protein: CASGWTGAGQPQHF.

Many counts were recorded for this clonotype. The chain is built from TRBV6-2 or TRBV6-3 and TRBJ2-7, with 11 nucleotides matching TRBD2. J lost 2 bases, V lost 2 bases, and 5 bases had no gene match. Germline CDR1 is MNHEY and CDR2 is SVGEGT. The CDR3 loop spans 16 amino acids. DNA of the CDR3: TGTGCCAGCAGTTACAGCGTAGCGGGAGGGCCCTACGAGCAGTACTTC. Encoded protein: CASSYSVAGGPYEQYF.

The CDR3 DNA reads TGTGCCAGCTCACCGGGACAGGTGGGCAACACTGAAGCTTTCTTT. Translating gives CASSPGQVGNTEAFF. The rearrangement links TRBV18 to TRBJ1-1; TRBD1 agrees at 8 bases. Trimming took 3 bases from V and 2 from J; bases not matched to a gene: 5. Per the germline V gene, CDR1 is KGHSH and CDR2 is LQKENI. The CDR3 has 15 residues.

The chain is built from TRBV20-1 and TRBJ1-4; TRBD1 might be the D (6 bases). Germline V gives CDR1 DFQATT, CDR2 SNEGSKA (reference sequence). V was trimmed by 6 bases and J by 6 bases, leaving 17 bases between them. The CDR3 extends over 14 amino acids. The CDR3 DNA follows: TGCAGTGCCCATGACAGAAGGACAGATGAAAAACTGTTTTTT. It codes for CSAHDRRTDEKLFF.

This clonotype was observed many times. The rearrangement links TRBV12-3 or TRBV12-4 to TRBJ1-2; D is ambiguous. The CDR3 extends over 13 amino acids. Trimming left V 3 bases short and J 8 bases short, with 13 bases between. The CDR3 spells CASSLEAMRGYTF. Here the CDR3 DNA reads TGTGCCAGCAGTTTGGAGGCTATGAGAGGCTACACCTTC.

This clonotype was seen only a few times. V gene TRBV6-1 combines with J gene TRBJ1-2, with a possible D match to TRBD1 (6 bases). The length of the CDR3 is 15 residues. V gave up 6 bases and J gave up 4 bases, with 18 bases separating them. Germline CDR1 is MNHNS and CDR2 is SASEGT. CDR3: CASRARQASIYGYTF. The CDR3 bases are TGTGCCAGCAGAGCGAGACAGGCCTCAATCTATGGCTACACCTTC.